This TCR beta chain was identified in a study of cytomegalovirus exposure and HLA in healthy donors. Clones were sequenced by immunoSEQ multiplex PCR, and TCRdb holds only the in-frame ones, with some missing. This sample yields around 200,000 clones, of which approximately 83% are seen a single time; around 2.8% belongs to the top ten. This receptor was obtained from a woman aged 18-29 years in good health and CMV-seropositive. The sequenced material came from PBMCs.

CDR3 protein: CASQITPGVAGNTIYF. The DNA for the CDR3 is TGCGCCAGCCAGATAACCCCGGGAGTAGCTGGAAACACCATATATTTT. The rearrangement links TRBV5-1 to TRBJ1-3, with unresolved D. V was shortened by 7 bases and J by 2 bases, with 19 bases between the two germline ends. The length of the CDR3 is 16 residues. The germline V gene encodes CDR1 SGHRS and CDR2 YFSETQ. Full variable domain (remainder filled in from reference TRBV5-1 and TRBJ1-3): KAGVTQTPRYLIKTRGQQVTLSCSPISGHRSVSWYQQTPGQGLQFLFEYFSETQRNKGNFPGRFSGRQFSNSRSEMNVSTLELGDSALYLCASQITPGVAGNTIYFGEGSWLTVV.